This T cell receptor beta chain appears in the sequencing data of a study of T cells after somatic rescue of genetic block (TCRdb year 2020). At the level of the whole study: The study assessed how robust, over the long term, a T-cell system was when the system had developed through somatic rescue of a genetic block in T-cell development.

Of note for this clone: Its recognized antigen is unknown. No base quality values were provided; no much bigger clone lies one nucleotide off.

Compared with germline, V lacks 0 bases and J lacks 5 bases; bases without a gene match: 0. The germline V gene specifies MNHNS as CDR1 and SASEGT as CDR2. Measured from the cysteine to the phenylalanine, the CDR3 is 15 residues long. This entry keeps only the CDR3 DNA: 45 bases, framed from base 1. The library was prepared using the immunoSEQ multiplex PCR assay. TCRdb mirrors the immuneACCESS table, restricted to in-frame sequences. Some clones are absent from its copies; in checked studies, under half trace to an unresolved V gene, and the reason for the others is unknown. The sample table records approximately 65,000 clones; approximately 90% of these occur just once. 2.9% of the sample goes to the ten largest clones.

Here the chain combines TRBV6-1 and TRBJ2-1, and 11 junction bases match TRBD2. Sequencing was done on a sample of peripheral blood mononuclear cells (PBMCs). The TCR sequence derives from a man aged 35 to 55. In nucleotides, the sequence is TGTGCCAGCAGTGAAGCGGGACTAGCGGACAATGAGCAGTTCTTC. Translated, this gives CASSEAGLADNEQFF.